This passage covers 28 T cell receptor beta chains from one sample sequenced in a study of T-cell memory formation after mild COVID-19. TCRdb used MiXCR to reprocess the 5' RACE reads, holding one entry per CDR3 protein. The sample includes 350,000 to 500,000 distinct CDR3 sequences, 20% to 30% of them seen just once. The sample comprised PBMCs or a T cell subset sorted from them (not recorded which). These receptors all come from an adult woman who had mild COVID-19 (a few samples of this study predate the infection). Cell type and time point are not known.

The rearrangement links TRBV28 to TRBJ2-7; the D gene is possibly TRBD2 (5 bases). Trimming removed 2 bases at V and 2 bases at J, with 10 bases between. The CDR3 runs to 14 residues. From germline, CDR1 is MDHEN and CDR2 SYDVKM. CDR3 in DNA: TGTGCCAGCAGTTTAAGCGTGGGAGCCTACGAGCAGTACTTC. This sequence encodes CASSLSVGAYEQYF.

This clonotype was found a few times. The chain links TRBV12-3 or TRBV12-4 to TRBJ2-5, with 7 nucleotides matching TRBD1. With 8 bases clipped from V and 5 bases from J, the junction kept 11 bases outside the gene matches. The CDR3 is made up of 14 amino acids. CDR3 nucleotide sequence: TGTGCCAGCGGCCCAGACAGGGATATGGAGACCCAGTACTTC. Residues: CASGPDRDMETQYF.

This clonotype was picked up a small number of times. The J gene is TRBJ2-7, the V gene TRBV4-2, with D possibly being TRBD2 (6 bases). The V and J ends lost 4 bases and 3 bases respectively, with 25 bases between them. This CDR3 has 18 amino acids. CDR1 and CDR2 from the germline V gene are LGHNA and YNFKEQ. The CDR3 is CASSPLLRPRGGYYEQYF. DNA for the CDR3: TGTGCCAGCAGCCCCTTATTGAGGCCACGGGGAGGATACTACGAGCAGTACTTC.

J is TRBJ2-1 and V is TRBV5-1; the match to TRBD2 covers 12 bases. V was pared by 4 bases and J by 0 bases, with 8 bases of the junction left unmatched. CDR3 length: 18 residues. Looked up from germline, CDR1 is SGHRS and CDR2 is YFSETQ. The CDR3 DNA is TGCGCCAGCAGCCTTTGGACTAGCGGGAAAAGCTCCTACAATGAGCAGTTCTTC. Its translation is CASSLWTSGKSSYNEQFF.

This sequence joins TRBV6-5 and TRBJ2-1; D call uncertain. V lost 2 bases, J lost 0 bases, and 8 bases lay in between. The CDR3 totals 15 residues. Germline CDR1 and CDR2: MNHEY and SVGAGI. Here the CDR3 DNA reads TGTGCCAGCAGTTACATTCCCTCCTCCTACAATGAGCAGTTCTTC. Its translation: CASSYIPSSYNEQFF.

J is TRBJ2-3 and V is TRBV30, with D uncertain. Germline values: CDR1 GTSNPN, CDR2 SVGIG (reference sequence). This CDR3 comprises 16 residues. Trimming removed 0 bases from V and 2 bases from J, with 15 bases in between. The CDR3 loop reads CAWSVQYDGPTDTQYF. As DNA, the CDR3 is TGTGCCTGGAGTGTACAATACGACGGGCCCACAGATACGCAGTATTTT.

The chain recombines TRBV3-1 with TRBJ1-2; D gene ambiguous. Trimming took 0 bases from V and 6 from J, leaving 14 bases between them. Germline V lookup: CDR1 LGHDT, CDR2 YNNKEL (reference sequence). The CDR3 consists of 15 residues. The CDR3 DNA follows: TGTGCCAGCAGCCAAGATCGTGAAAGTCTTGATGGCTACACCTTC. Amino acids: CASSQDRESLDGYTF.

The chain combines TRBV12-3 or TRBV12-4 with TRBJ1-1; no firm D call. V was pared by 7 bases and J by 11 bases, with 17 bases between. This CDR3 comprises 12 residues. CDR3 region: CASTTPPAAAFF. In nucleotides, the CDR3 is TGTGCCAGCACCACACCCCCCGCGGCGGCTTTCTTT.

This clonotype was counted between two and nine times. The J gene is TRBJ1-1, the V gene TRBV7-2; D possibly corresponds to TRBD1 (5 bases). CDR3 length: 15 residues. Germline assignment: CDR1 SGHTA and CDR2 FQGNSA. V lost 2 bases and J 0 bases, leaving 10 bases between the germline ends. In DNA form, the CDR3 reads TGTGCCAGCAGCTTACAGGGATCCATGAACACTGAAGCTTTCTTT. It encodes CASSLQGSMNTEAFF.

This chain links TRBV20-1 with TRBJ2-1, with 12 bases lining up with TRBD2. J gave up 4 bases and V 1 base, and 2 bases lay outside the gene matches. Per the germline V gene, CDR1 is DFQATT and CDR2 is SNEGSKA (reference sequence). The CDR3 is 15 residues long. The CDR3 bases are TGCAGTGCTAGAGGGACTAGCGGGGCTTACAATGAGCAGTTCTTC. Protein: CSARGTSGAYNEQFF.

This clonotype has a count of ten or more. V usage is TRBV5-1 and J usage is TRBJ2-5; 11 bases line up with TRBD2. Germline assignment: CDR1 SGHRS and CDR2 YFSETQ. The CDR3 is 16 residues long. The trim removed 3 bases at V and 4 bases at J, leaving 8 bases unmatched. In DNA, the CDR3 is TGCGCCAGCAGCTGGGGGACTAGCGGATCGGGAGAGACCCAGTACTTC. This codes for CASSWGTSGSGETQYF.

This sequence joins TRBV12-3 or TRBV12-4 and TRBJ2-7, with no clear D. There are 14 residues in the CDR3. V was cut by 2 bases and J by 4 bases, with 12 bases left in between. The CDR3 DNA follows: TGTGCCAGCAGTTTATCTTCTGGTGCGTACGAGCAGTACTTC. Translating gives CASSLSSGAYEQYF.

V usage is TRBV18 and J usage is TRBJ2-1; TRBD2 matches at 7 bases. This CDR3 region has 16 residues. V lost 2 bases, J lost 1 base, and 5 bases stayed unmatched. Looked up from germline, CDR1 is KGHSH and CDR2 is LQKENI. CDR3 DNA: TGTGCCAGCTCACCAGTTAGTAGCGGGTCCTACAATGAGCAGTTCTTC. Protein: CASSPVSSGSYNEQFF.

The chain couples TRBV24-1 to TRBJ2-3, with 7 nucleotides matching TRBD2. The CDR3 totals 12 residues. With V trimmed by 8 bases and J by 4 bases, 2 bases remained unmatched. The germline V gene has CDR1 KGHDR and CDR2 SFDVKD. As DNA, the CDR3 is TGTGCCACCACAGGGAGGGCAGATACGCAGTATTTT. It codes for CATTGRADTQYF.

This clonotype was seen a few times. J is TRBJ1-5 and V is TRBV12-3 or TRBV12-4; D gene ambiguous. V lost 3 bases and J lost 6, with 9 bases in between. The CDR3 has 13 amino acids. The CDR3 reads CASSFQDGQPQHF. In DNA form, the CDR3 reads TGTGCCAGCAGTTTTCAGGACGGTCAGCCCCAGCATTTT.

This chain joins TRBV9 and TRBJ1-1, with D uncertain. The CDR3 spans 15 residues. Germline V CDR1 and CDR2: SGDLS, YYNGEE. V lost 1 base and J lost 1, with 11 bases in between. CDR3 DNA sequence: TGTGCCAGCAGCGTACTGGAAGGGCAGAACACTGAAGCTTTCTTT. Protein: CASSVLEGQNTEAFF.

In this sample, this clonotype turned up many times. This chain uses TRBV29-1 with TRBJ2-7; the D is unclear. V was pared by 0 bases and J by 2 bases, with 8 bases between. The CDR3 spans 13 residues. Germline lookup yields CDR1 SQVTM and CDR2 ANQGSEA. The CDR3 DNA follows: TGCAGCGTTGAAGAGGGGATTGCCTACGAGCAGTACTTC. Translated, it gives CSVEEGIAYEQYF.

This clonotype was recorded at least ten times. V gene TRBV7-3 combines with J gene TRBJ2-6; 8 nucleotides match TRBD2. Trimming took 1 base from V and 0 from J; bases not matched to a gene: 5. The germline V gene has CDR1 SGHTA and CDR2 FQGTGA. This CDR3 has 18 residues. The CDR3 DNA follows: TGTGCCAGCAGCTTAAGCGGGGGGCTCGACTCTGGGGCCAACGTCCTGACTTTC. As protein: CASSLSGGLDSGANVLTF.

V usage is TRBV29-1 and J usage is TRBJ1-3, with no clear D. Trimming took off 7 bases at V and 0 bases at J, with 10 bases between the two ends. CDR3 length equals 13 residues. CDR1 is SQVTM, CDR2 ANQGSEA, per germline. CDR3 in amino acids: CSDRRLSGNTIYF. The CDR3 bases are TGCAGCGATAGGAGACTCTCTGGAAACACCATATATTTT.

This rearrangement joins TRBV10-3 to TRBJ2-1, with D possibly matching TRBD1 (5 bases). Trimming pared 6 bases from V and 7 bases from J, leaving 13 bases between. CDR3 length: 13 residues. Germline CDR1 is ENHRY and CDR2 is SYGVKD. CDR3 bases: TGTGCCATCAGCCCCAGGGCTGTGAATGAGCAGTTCTTC. It encodes CAISPRAVNEQFF.

This clonotype has a count of ten or more. The rearrangement joins TRBV7-3 to TRBJ2-5, with 8 nucleotides matching TRBD2. Trimming cost V 8 bases and J 2 bases; bases outside gene matches: 4. Germline V gene lookup returns CDR1 SGHTA and CDR2 FQGTGA. This CDR3 is built from 13 residues. CDR3 loop: CASGAGVQETQYF. The CDR3 nucleotides are TGTGCCAGCGGAGCGGGAGTTCAAGAGACCCAGTACTTC.

The gene calls are TRBV12-3 or TRBV12-4 and TRBJ1-2, with D uncertain. The ends were cut back, 10 bases at V and 2 bases at J, with 14 bases in the middle. The CDR3 covers 13 residues. The CDR3: CANAVGRNYGYTF. The CDR3, as DNA: TGTGCCAACGCCGTTGGTCGCAACTATGGCTACACCTTC.

This clonotype showed up just a few times. This sequence joins TRBV6-1 and TRBJ1-2; 7 nucleotides agree with TRBD1. The CDR3 contains 15 residues. Trimming removed 0 bases from V and 8 bases from J; junction bases left unmatched: 9. From germline, CDR1 is MNHNS and CDR2 SASEGT. In DNA, the CDR3 is TGTGCCAGCAGTGAAGCAGGGGTCAGGGGGAGAGGCTACACCTTC. Amino acid sequence: CASSEAGVRGRGYTF.

A few counts support this clonotype. V and J are TRBV29-1 and TRBJ1-2; perhaps TRBD1 as D (6 bases). The CDR3 spans 13 residues. V was pared by 0 bases and J by 7 bases, with 12 bases between. Germline loops: CDR1 SQVTM, CDR2 ANQGSEA. The CDR3 sequence is CSVEEMGQSGYTF. The CDR3 nucleotides read TGCAGCGTTGAAGAGATGGGACAATCTGGCTACACCTTC.

This clonotype was seen a handful of times. V usage is TRBV12-3 or TRBV12-4 and J usage is TRBJ2-1; D is unclear. Trimming cost V 7 bases and J 0 bases, with 10 bases left between them. The CDR3 spans 14 residues. CDR3: CASIKGGSYNEQFF. CDR3 coding DNA: TGTGCCAGCATAAAAGGCGGCTCCTACAATGAGCAGTTCTTC.

The rearrangement joins TRBV11-2 to TRBJ2-4; D ambiguous. The germline V and J ends were trimmed by 1 base and 0 bases, with 4 bases remaining between them. The CDR3 has 14 amino acids. Germline V CDR1 and CDR2: SGHAT, FQNNGV. CDR3 residues: CASSLVLAKNIQYF. The DNA for the CDR3 is TGTGCCAGCAGCTTAGTTCTAGCCAAAAACATTCAGTACTTC.

This clonotype occurred a few times. J is TRBJ2-7 and V is TRBV20-1, with TRBD2 identical over 8 bases. The CDR3 runs to 16 residues. The germline CDR1 and CDR2 sequences are DFQATT and SNEGSKA (reference sequence). After removal of 4 bases from V and 6 bases from J, the junction contained 17 bases not matched to a gene. For the CDR3, the DNA is TGCAGTGCTACCCCGATAGCGGGGCACACCCTCGGCGAGCAGTACTTC. Translation: CSATPIAGHTLGEQYF.

There are a few counts of this clonotype. The chain couples TRBV4-1 to TRBJ2-6; weak D call: TRBD2 (7 bases). Germline-derived CDR1 and CDR2 are MGHRA and YSYEKL. The CDR3 has 19 amino acids. V lost 4 bases, J lost 1 base, and 20 bases lay in between. The CDR3 loop is CASSPKLQGGMSGANVLTF. CDR3 nucleotide sequence: TGCGCCAGCAGCCCAAAGTTACAGGGAGGGATGTCTGGGGCCAACGTCCTGACTTTC.